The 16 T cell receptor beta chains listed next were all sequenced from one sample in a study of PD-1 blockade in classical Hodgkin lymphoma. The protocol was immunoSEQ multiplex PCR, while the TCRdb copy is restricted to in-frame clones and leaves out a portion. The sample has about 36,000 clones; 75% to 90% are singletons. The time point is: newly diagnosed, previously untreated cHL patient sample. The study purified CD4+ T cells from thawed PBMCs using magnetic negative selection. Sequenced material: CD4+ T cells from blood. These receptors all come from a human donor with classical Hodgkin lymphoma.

The CDR3 nucleotides are TGCGCCAGCAGCTCCGGGACGAACTATGGCTACACCTTC. This codes for CASSSGTNYGYTF. The chain uses TRBV5-1 and TRBJ1-2, with a possible D match to TRBD1 (5 bases). This CDR3 is built from 13 residues. Trimming took off 3 bases at V and 2 bases at J, with 8 bases between the two ends. Germline V gives CDR1 SGHRS, CDR2 YFSETQ.

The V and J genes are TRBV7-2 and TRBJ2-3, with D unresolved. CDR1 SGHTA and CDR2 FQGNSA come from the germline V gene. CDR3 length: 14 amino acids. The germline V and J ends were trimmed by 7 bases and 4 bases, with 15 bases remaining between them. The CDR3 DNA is TGTGCCAGCATCAGAGAGCTCTGGTCAGATACGCAGTATTTT. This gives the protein CASIRELWSDTQYF.

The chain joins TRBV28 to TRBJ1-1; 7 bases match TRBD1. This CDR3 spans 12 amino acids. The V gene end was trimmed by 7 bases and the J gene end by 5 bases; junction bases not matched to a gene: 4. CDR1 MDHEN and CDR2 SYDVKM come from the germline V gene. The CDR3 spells CASTPRGTEAFF. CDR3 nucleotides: TGTGCCAGCACCCCCAGGGGGACTGAAGCTTTCTTT.

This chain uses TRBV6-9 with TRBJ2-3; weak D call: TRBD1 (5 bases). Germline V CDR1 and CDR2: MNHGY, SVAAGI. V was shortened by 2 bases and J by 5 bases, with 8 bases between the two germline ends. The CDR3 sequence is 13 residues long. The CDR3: CASSYLQGDTQYF. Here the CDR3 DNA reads TGTGCCAGCAGTTATCTCCAGGGAGATACGCAGTATTTT.

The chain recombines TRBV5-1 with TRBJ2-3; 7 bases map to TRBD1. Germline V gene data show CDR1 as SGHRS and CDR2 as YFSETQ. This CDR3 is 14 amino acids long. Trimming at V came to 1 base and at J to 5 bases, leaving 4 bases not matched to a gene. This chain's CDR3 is CASSLNRGQDTQYF. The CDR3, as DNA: TGCGCCAGCAGCTTGAATAGGGGGCAAGATACGCAGTATTTT.

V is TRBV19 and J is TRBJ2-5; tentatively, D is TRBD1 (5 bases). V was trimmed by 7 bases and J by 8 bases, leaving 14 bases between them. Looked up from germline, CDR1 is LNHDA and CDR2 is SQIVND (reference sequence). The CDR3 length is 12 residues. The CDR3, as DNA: TGTGCCAGTAAAAGTCAGGGCGAAACCCAGTACTTC. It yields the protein CASKSQGETQYF.

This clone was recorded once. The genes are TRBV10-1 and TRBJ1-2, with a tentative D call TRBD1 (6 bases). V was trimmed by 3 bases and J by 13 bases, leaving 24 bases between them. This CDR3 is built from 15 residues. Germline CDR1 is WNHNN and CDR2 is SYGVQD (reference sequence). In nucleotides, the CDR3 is TGCGCCAGCAGTGAAGGAGTTGGGGACAAGTTTTTATCCACCTTC. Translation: CASSEGVGDKFLSTF.

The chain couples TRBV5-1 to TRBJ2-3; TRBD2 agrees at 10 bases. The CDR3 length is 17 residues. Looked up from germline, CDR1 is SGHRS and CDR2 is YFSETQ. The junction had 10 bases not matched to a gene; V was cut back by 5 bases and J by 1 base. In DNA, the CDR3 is TGCGCCAGCAGGTGGGGGAATACTAGCGGGGGCACAGATACGCAGTATTTT. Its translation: CASRWGNTSGGTDTQYF.

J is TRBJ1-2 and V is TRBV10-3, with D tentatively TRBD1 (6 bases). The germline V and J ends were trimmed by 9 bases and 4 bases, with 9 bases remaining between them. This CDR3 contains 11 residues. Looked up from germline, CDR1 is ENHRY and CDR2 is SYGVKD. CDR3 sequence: CAITGTYGYTF. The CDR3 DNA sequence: TGTGCCATTACAGGGACCTATGGCTACACCTTC.

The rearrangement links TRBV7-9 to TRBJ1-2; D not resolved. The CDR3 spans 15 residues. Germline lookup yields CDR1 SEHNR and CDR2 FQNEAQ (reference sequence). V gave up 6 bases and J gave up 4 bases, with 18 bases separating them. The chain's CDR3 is CASSHTLGIAYGYTF. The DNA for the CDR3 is TGTGCCAGCAGTCACACCTTGGGGATCGCCTATGGCTACACCTTC.

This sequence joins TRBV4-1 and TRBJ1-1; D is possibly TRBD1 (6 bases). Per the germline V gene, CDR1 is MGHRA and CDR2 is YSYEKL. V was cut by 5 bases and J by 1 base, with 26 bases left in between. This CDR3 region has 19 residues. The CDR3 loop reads CASSDFIGGGRRGNTEAFF. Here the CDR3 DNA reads TGCGCCAGCAGCGATTTCATTGGGGGGGGGCGCAGGGGGAACACTGAAGCTTTCTTT.

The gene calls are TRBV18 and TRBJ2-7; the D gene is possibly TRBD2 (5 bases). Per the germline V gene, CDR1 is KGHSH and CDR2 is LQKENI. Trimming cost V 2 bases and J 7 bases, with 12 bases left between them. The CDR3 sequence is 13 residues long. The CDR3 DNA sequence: TGTGCCAGCTCACCATCGCGGGCACGGGAGCAGTACTTC. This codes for CASSPSRAREQYF.

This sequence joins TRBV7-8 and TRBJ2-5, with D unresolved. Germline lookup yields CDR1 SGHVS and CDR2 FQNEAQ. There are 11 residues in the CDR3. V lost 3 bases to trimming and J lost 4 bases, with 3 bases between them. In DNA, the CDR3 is TGTGCCAGCAGCTTCATAGAGACCCAGTACTTC. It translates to CASSFIETQYF.

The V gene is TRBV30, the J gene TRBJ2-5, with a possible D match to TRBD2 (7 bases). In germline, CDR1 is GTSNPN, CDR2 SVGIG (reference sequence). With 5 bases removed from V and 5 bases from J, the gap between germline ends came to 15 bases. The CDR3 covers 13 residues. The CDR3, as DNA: TGTGCCTGGGGGTCGGGGGGCCGGGAGACCCAGTACTTC. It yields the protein CAWGSGGRETQYF. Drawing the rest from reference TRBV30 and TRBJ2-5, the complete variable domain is SQTIHQWPATLVQPVGSPLSLECTVEGTSNPNLYWYRQAAGRGLQLLFYSVGIGQISSEVPQNLSASRPQDRQFILSSKKLLLSDSGFYLCAWGSGGRETQYFGPGTRLLVL.

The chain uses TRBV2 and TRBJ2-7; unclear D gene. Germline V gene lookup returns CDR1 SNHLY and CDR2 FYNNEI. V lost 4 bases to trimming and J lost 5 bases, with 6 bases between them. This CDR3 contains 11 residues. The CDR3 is CASSVVDEQYF. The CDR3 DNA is TGTGCCAGCAGTGTCGTCGACGAGCAGTACTTC. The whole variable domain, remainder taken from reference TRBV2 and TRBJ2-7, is EPEVTQTPSHQVTQMGQEVILRCVPISNHLYFYWYRQILGQKVEFLVSFYNNEISEKSEIFDDQFSVERPDGSNFTLKIRSTKLEDSAMYFCASSVVDEQYFGPGTRLTVT.

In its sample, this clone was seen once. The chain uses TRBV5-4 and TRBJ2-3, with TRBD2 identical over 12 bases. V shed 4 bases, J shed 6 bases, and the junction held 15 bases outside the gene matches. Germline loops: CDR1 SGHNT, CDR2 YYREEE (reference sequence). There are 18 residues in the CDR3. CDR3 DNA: TGTGCCAGCAGCCTCCCCGCTAGCGGGGGGGTTATGCGTGATACGCAGTATTTT. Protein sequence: CASSLPASGGVMRDTQYF.